The sequence of this T cell receptor (beta chain) was determined in a study of cytomegalovirus exposure and HLA in healthy donors. Healthy bone marrow donors formed the donor group. Germline CDR1 and CDR2: SNHLY and FYNNEI. The V gene lost 5 bases and the J gene lost 3 bases, with 11 bases spanning the gap. The CDR3 contains 14 residues. Vbeta (60) and Jbeta (13) primers were used in the PCR. Produced via immunoSEQ multiplex PCR; TCRdb's table is partial and in-frame only. The table records about 160,000 clones, around 68% of them present only once. This clonotype was obtained from a man over 45 in good health and CMV-seronegative. The rearrangement uses TRBV2 and TRBJ1-5; D call uncertain. Sequencing was done on a sample of PBMCs. The CDR3: CASSPARLNQPQHF. The CDR3 region has the DNA TGTGCCAGCAGTCCAGCCAGGCTCAATCAGCCCCAGCATTTT.